The 8 T cell receptor beta chains in this list originate from one sample, sequenced in a study of PD-1 blockade in mismatch repair-deficient tumors (dated by TCRdb to 2017 to 2019). To prepare the library, the immunoSEQ multiplex PCR assay was applied. The clones in this table, taken by TCRdb from immuneACCESS, are in-frame only. Not every clone is retained; where verified, under half of the shortfall comes from an unresolved V gene, and the cause of the rest is unknown. Within this sample are roughly 80,000 clones, with roughly 80% of them counted one time only. 2.5% to 3% of the sample lies in the top ten. The sample's time point label, in plain terms: peripheral blood 12 weeks after first pembrolizumab dose. Specimen: peripheral blood, collected 12 weeks after starting pembrolizumab. Receptors originate from an adult with mismatch repair-deficient cancer.

The chain recombines TRBV9 with TRBJ2-5; tentative D call: TRBD2 (5 bases). V lost 0 bases, J lost 5 bases, and 14 bases lay in between. CDR1 is SGDLS and CDR2 is YYNGEE in the germline V gene. This CDR3 has 15 amino acids. CDR3 residues: CASSVGSGMRETQYF. CDR3 nucleotides: TGTGCCAGCAGCGTAGGATCGGGGATGCGGGAGACCCAGTACTTC. The full variable domain, in which reference TRBV9 and TRBJ2-5 provide the parts outside the CDR3, is DSGVTQTPKHLITATGQRVTLRCSPRSGDLSVYWYQQSLDQGLQFLIQYYNGEERAKGNILERFSAQQFPDLHSELNLSSLELGDSALYFCASSVGSGMRETQYFGPGTRLLVL.

The genes are TRBV9 and TRBJ2-1; 10 bases are shared with TRBD1. V lost 3 bases to trimming and J lost 4 bases; unmatched junction nucleotides: 4. The CDR3 extends over 15 amino acids. Germline assignment: CDR1 SGDLS and CDR2 YYNGEE. The CDR3 is CASSGGQGLYNEQFF. The CDR3 bases are TGTGCCAGCAGCGGGGGACAGGGGTTGTACAATGAGCAGTTCTTC. The whole variable domain, filled in from reference TRBV9 and TRBJ2-1, reads DSGVTQTPKHLITATGQRVTLRCSPRSGDLSVYWYQQSLDQGLQFLIQYYNGEERAKGNILERFSAQQFPDLHSELNLSSLELGDSALYFCASSGGQGLYNEQFFGPGTRLTVL.

The chain has TRBV7-6 and TRBJ1-1; a possible D gene is TRBD1 (5 bases). The germline V gene encodes CDR1 SGHVS and CDR2 FNYEAQ. The CDR3 length is 15 residues. V lost 3 bases and J 1 base, leaving 12 bases between the germline ends. The DNA of the CDR3 is TGTGCCAGCAGCTTCTCTCAGGGCCCGAACACTGAAGCTTTCTTT. It encodes CASSFSQGPNTEAFF.

The rearrangement links TRBV4-3 to TRBJ1-4, with D unresolved. Germline loops: CDR1 LGHNA, CDR2 YSLEER. V dropped 0 bases and J dropped 5 bases, with 10 bases sitting between them. The CDR3 contains 15 residues. CDR3 in DNA: TGCGCCAGCAGCCAAGAGGCGACGGTGAATGAAAAACTGTTTTTT. Its protein is CASSQEATVNEKLFF.

This chain's CDR3 is CASSRRDRGAETQYF. CDR3 DNA sequence: TGTGCCAGCAGCCGGAGGGACAGAGGGGCAGAGACCCAGTACTTC. The gene calls are TRBV5-4 and TRBJ2-5; possible D gene TRBD1, 7 bases. Germline V CDR1 and CDR2: SGHNT, YYREEE (reference sequence). V was pared by 4 bases and J by 4 bases, with 17 bases between. The CDR3 totals 15 residues.

With regard to this clone: One junction end does not reproduce the germline sequence, and a read error may be involved. The V call is TRBV7-9, the J call TRBJ2-3; D gene unclear. Germline assignment: CDR1 SEHNR and CDR2 FQNEAQ (reference sequence). The CDR3 sequence is 15 residues long. The CDR3 DNA follows: TGCGCCAGCAGCCAAGATAACGGCTACACAGATACGCAGTATTTT. Translation: CASSQDNGYTDTQYF.

This chain's CDR3 is CASSFGLADGVDTQYF. CDR3 bases: TGTGCCAGCAGCTTCGGACTAGCGGACGGCGTCGATACGCAGTATTTT. The chain has TRBV7-9 and TRBJ2-3; 10 nucleotides agree with TRBD2. The CDR3 sequence is 16 residues long. Germline CDR1 reads SEHNR; CDR2 reads FQNEAQ (reference sequence). V was pared by 3 bases and J by 6 bases, with 9 bases of the junction left unmatched.

This clone was recorded once. The rearrangement joins TRBV7-6 to TRBJ2-3; weak D call: TRBD2 (6 bases). The germline gives CDR1 SGHVS, CDR2 FNYEAQ. V shed 2 bases and J shed 4 bases, with 7 bases lying between them. The CDR3 sequence is 13 residues long. Here the CDR3 DNA reads TGTGCCAGCAGCTTACCGGGGGCAGATACGCAGTATTTT. Translating it yields CASSLPGADTQYF.